This TCR beta chain was documented in a study of T cell responses to AZD1222 COVID-19 vaccine. The CDR3 is 13 residues long. The germline CDR1 and CDR2 sequences are WNHNN and SYGVQD (reference sequence). The V gene end was trimmed by 5 bases and the J gene end by 7 bases; junction bases not matched to a gene: 8. Study outcomes and limitations: There were repertoire samples only from the period after the peak T cell response. Reportedly, nearly half of unique spike TCRs recognized epitopes outside B.1.351/B.1.1.7 mutations. Regions 160-218 and 743-854 dominated among vaccine-associated CD4 TCRs spanning spike.

TCRdb's copy holds only in-frame clones and misses some; the assay was immunoSEQ multiplex PCR. Among tens of thousands of clones listed, approximately 80% were seen once. Worth noting for this clone: As yet, its antigen is unknown.

This specimen was peripheral blood, taken on day 0 of AZD1222 vaccination. V and J are TRBV10-1 and TRBJ2-7; the match to TRBD1 covers 7 bases. This clonotype was obtained from an adult in good health. CDR3 nucleotides: TGCGCCAGCAGTCTGGGCCAGGGGGAAGAGCAGTACTTC. Translating gives CASSLGQGEEQYF.